Below are 9 T cell receptor beta chains sequenced from a single sample in a study of cytomegalovirus exposure and HLA in healthy donors. The PCR employed 60 Vbeta primers together with 13 Jbeta primers. Libraries were prepared by immunoSEQ multiplex PCR; TCRdb keeps only in-frame clonotypes and omits some of them. The sample carries about 110,000 clones, about 80% recorded once. What was sequenced was PBMCs. The source is a woman between 18 and 30 years old in good health and CMV-seropositive.

The chain carries TRBV6-5 and TRBJ1-2, with 7 positions matching TRBD1. In germline, CDR1 is MNHEY, CDR2 SVGAGI. Trimming removed 6 bases from V and 3 bases from J; junction bases left unmatched: 4. The CDR3 covers 13 residues. CDR3 DNA sequence: TGTGCCAGCAGCCGAGGGACAGACTATGGCTACACCTTC. Its translation: CASSRGTDYGYTF.

Remarks on this clone: Within the sample, other DNA sequences also encode this same CDR3. This sequence joins TRBV6-5 and TRBJ1-3, with TRBD1 matching 9 bases. There are 15 residues in the CDR3. Germline V lookup: CDR1 MNHEY, CDR2 SVGAGI. The J segment lost 1 base and the V segment lost 6 bases, leaving 4 bases of the junction unmatched. The CDR3 nucleotides are TGTGCCAGCAGCCGCGACAGGGGGTCTGGAAACACCATATATTTT. Residues: CASSRDRGSGNTIYF.

This rearrangement joins TRBV7-2 to TRBJ1-2; a possible D gene is TRBD1 (5 bases). The V and J ends lost 5 bases and 7 bases respectively, with 11 bases between them. The CDR3 is made up of 12 amino acids. CDR1 and CDR2 from the germline V gene are SGHTA and FQGNSA. CDR3 sequence (DNA): TGTGCCAGCAGCCGGCAGGGAAGTGGCTACACCTTC. It specifies CASSRQGSGYTF.

The sample holds one count of this clone. V and J are TRBV30 and TRBJ1-2; a possible D gene is TRBD1 (5 bases). Between the trimmed V and J ends, which lost 1 base and 7 bases, there was a span of 16 bases. The length of the CDR3 is 14 residues. Germline values: CDR1 GTSNPN, CDR2 SVGIG (reference sequence). Here the CDR3 DNA reads TGTGCCTGGAGTGGCCCCAGGGAATCCTCTGGCTACACCTTC. Residues: CAWSGPRESSGYTF.

About this clone: The same CDR3 can be traced to other DNA sequences in this sample. The V call is TRBV18, the J call TRBJ1-1; tentative D call: TRBD1 (5 bases). V dropped 2 bases and J dropped 5 bases, with 15 bases sitting between them. Germline V gene lookup returns CDR1 KGHSH and CDR2 LQKENI. The CDR3 runs to 15 residues. The CDR3 loop reads CASSPIQGSETEAFF. In DNA form, the CDR3 reads TGTGCCAGCTCACCAATCCAGGGATCGGAGACTGAAGCTTTCTTT. Based on the CDR3 plus reference TRBV18 and TRBJ1-1, the full variable domain is NAGVMQNPRHLVRRRGQEARLRCSPMKGHSHVYWYRQLPEEGLKFMVYLQKENIIDESGMPKERFSAEFPKEGPSILRIQQVVRGDSAAYFCASSPIQGSETEAFFGQGTRLTVV.

The chain has TRBV5-1 and TRBJ1-2, with a possible D match to TRBD1 (6 bases). The CDR3 sequence is 16 residues long. Germline CDR1 reads SGHRS; CDR2 reads YFSETQ. The V end was cut by 0 bases, the J end by 4 bases, with 16 bases between. The CDR3 sequence is CASSLEQGWGIYGYTF. CDR3 nucleotides: TGCGCCAGCAGCTTGGAACAGGGATGGGGAATCTATGGCTACACCTTC.

Here the CDR3 DNA reads TGTGCCAGCAGCGGACAGTATTTGAACACTGAAGCTTTCTTT. This sequence encodes CASSGQYLNTEAFF. The J gene is TRBJ1-1, the V gene TRBV9, with D possibly matching TRBD1 (5 bases). This CDR3 contains 14 residues. Per the germline V gene, CDR1 is SGDLS and CDR2 is YYNGEE. Deletions cut 3 bases from V and 0 bases from J, with 9 bases between.

V and J are TRBV4-1 and TRBJ2-1; maybe TRBD2 (5 bases). V lost 0 bases to trimming and J lost 7 bases, with 13 bases between them. The germline CDR1 and CDR2 sequences are MGHRA and YSYEKL. This CDR3 spans 15 amino acids. CDR3 nucleotides: TGCGCCAGCAGCCAAGAACAAGCGGTGGGGAATGAGCAGTTCTTC. Translated: CASSQEQAVGNEQFF.

The CDR3 DNA reads as TGTGCCAGTAGATATCCCGACAGGGTGGGTGGCTACACCTTC. Its protein is CASRYPDRVGGYTF. This chain links TRBV19 with TRBJ1-2, with 7 nucleotides matching TRBD1. CDR3 length equals 14 residues. V gave up 6 bases and J gave up 7 bases; unmatched junction bases: 11. Germline values: CDR1 LNHDA, CDR2 SQIVND (reference sequence).